This T cell receptor (beta chain) was retrieved from a study of T cell clonotyping in hematopoietic cell transplantation. Points on this clone: One junction end disagrees with the germline gene, perhaps due to a read error.

The CDR3 sequence is 13 residues long. Germline assignment: CDR1 SSHAT and CDR2 FNYEAQ (reference sequence). The protocol was immunoSEQ multiplex PCR, while the TCRdb copy is restricted to in-frame clones and leaves out a portion. The profile covers 10,000 to 14,000 clones, with 89% appearing a single time and 15% to 20% taken by the ten largest. The sequencing used PBMCs, collected 100 days after allogeneic stem cell transplant. This receptor was taken from a female patient in her 60s who had an allogeneic stem cell transplant from an unrelated donor, so the T cells may come from the graft donor. Some clones in this sample may be carry-over from other donors' samples. This rearrangement joins TRBV7-7 to TRBJ2-7, with TRBD1 as a possible D gene (5 bases). In DNA, the CDR3 is TGTGCTAGCAGCGCCCAGGGATTCGGGGAGCAGTACTTC. Its translation is CASSAQGFGEQYF.